What follows are 17 T cell receptor beta chains derived from one specimen sequenced in a study of T cells after yellow fever vaccination. TCRdb re-derived calls from the 5' RACE reads in MiXCR, one entry per CDR3 protein. The data contain 350,000 to 550,000 distinct CDR3 sequences, around 20% of them singletons. This material consisted of PBMCs, taken before the yellow fever booster vaccination. Every receptor here comes from a man aged 18 to 35 who received the YFV17D yellow fever vaccine.

This clonotype was observed a few times. The rearrangement uses TRBV7-9 and TRBJ1-4; possibly TRBD1 for D (5 bases). V was cut by 5 bases and J by 11 bases, with 21 bases left in between. The CDR3 spans 15 residues. Per the germline V gene, CDR1 is SEHNR and CDR2 is FQNEAQ (reference sequence). The CDR3 sequence is CASSPGPPRVGKLFF. CDR3 DNA: TGTGCCAGCAGCCCGGGACCACCAAGAGTTGGGAAACTGTTTTTT.

This clonotype turned up a few times. The chain combines TRBV3-1 with TRBJ2-4; 8 positions match TRBD1. Germline lookup yields CDR1 LGHDT and CDR2 YNNKEL (reference sequence). The length of the CDR3 is 13 residues. V trimming: 2 bases; J trimming: 7 bases; junction bases outside the gene matches: 1. This CDR3 is CASSQQGANIQYF. The CDR3 coding sequence is TGTGCCAGCAGCCAACAGGGGGCTAACATTCAGTACTTC.

This clonotype has just a few counts. The DNA of the CDR3 is TGTGCCATCAAGACTAGCGGCAATGAGCAGTTCTTC. It is translated as CAIKTSGNEQFF. V usage is TRBV10-3 and J usage is TRBJ2-1; 9 bases align to TRBD2. The germline V gene has CDR1 ENHRY and CDR2 SYGVKD. V trimming: 7 bases; J trimming: 6 bases; junction bases outside the gene matches: 1. The CDR3 is made up of 12 amino acids.

The chain couples TRBV5-1 to TRBJ2-3; D may be TRBD1 or TRBD2 (6 bases each). The CDR3 covers 15 residues. The germline V and J ends were trimmed by 0 bases and 6 bases, with 14 bases remaining between them. The germline V gene has CDR1 SGHRS and CDR2 YFSETQ. In DNA form, the CDR3 reads TGCGCCAGCAGCTTGGGGGGGCTAGCGCGGGATACGCAGTATTTT. This gives the protein CASSLGGLARDTQYF. Filled out from reference TRBV5-1 and TRBJ2-3, the complete variable domain reads KAGVTQTPRYLIKTRGQQVTLSCSPISGHRSVSWYQQTPGQGLQFLFEYFSETQRNKGNFPGRFSGRQFSNSRSEMNVSTLELGDSALYLCASSLGGLARDTQYFGPGTRLTVL.

The chain combines TRBV7-2 with TRBJ2-3, with a weak D call TRBD2 (5 bases). V lost 2 bases and J 4 bases, leaving 13 bases between the germline ends. The CDR3 contains 15 residues. Germline V CDR1 and CDR2: SGHTA, FQGNSA. CDR3 nucleotide sequence: TGTGCCAGCAGCTTAAACGGGGTATTGTCAGATACGCAGTATTTT. The encoded protein is CASSLNGVLSDTQYF.

J is TRBJ2-7 and V is TRBV9; D possibly uses TRBD1 or TRBD2 (5 bases each). Trimming took 1 base from V and 0 from J, leaving 11 bases between them. Germline V gene lookup returns CDR1 SGDLS and CDR2 YYNGEE. The CDR3 covers 15 residues. CDR3 coding DNA: TGTGCCAGCAGCGTATCCGGGGACCTCTCCTACGAGCAGTACTTC. It is translated as CASSVSGDLSYEQYF. The whole variable domain, filled in from reference TRBV9 and TRBJ2-7, reads DSGVTQTPKHLITATGQRVTLRCSPRSGDLSVYWYQQSLDQGLQFLIQYYNGEERAKGNILERFSAQQFPDLHSELNLSSLELGDSALYFCASSVSGDLSYEQYFGPGTRLTVT.

This chain links TRBV27 with TRBJ2-5, with TRBD2 matching over 7 bases. The length of the CDR3 is 15 residues. V shed 8 bases and J 7 bases; nucleotides not matched to a gene: 16. Germline V lookup: CDR1 MNHEY, CDR2 SMNVEV (reference sequence). The CDR3 is CASRALSSGPGTQYF. The CDR3 DNA follows: TGTGCCAGCCGAGCCCTATCTAGCGGCCCCGGGACCCAGTACTTC.

Only a few counts were recorded for this clonotype. V is TRBV5-1 and J is TRBJ1-2; no clear D. Trimming took 7 bases from V and 8 from J, leaving 12 bases between them. The CDR3 contains 11 residues. Germline CDR1 SGHRS, CDR2 YFSETQ. The CDR3 sequence is CASRIDGGYTF. The CDR3 nucleotides read TGCGCCAGCCGGATTGATGGGGGCTACACCTTC.

The table lists this clonotype with a few counts. This rearrangement joins TRBV7-6 to TRBJ2-2, with D unresolved. V shed 3 bases and J shed 7 bases, with 6 bases lying between them. The length of the CDR3 is 12 residues. CDR1 and CDR2 (germline): SGHVS, FNYEAQ. Written as DNA, the CDR3 is TGTGCCAGCAGCTTCATAGTCGGGGAGCTGTTTTTT. It encodes CASSFIVGELFF. Together with reference TRBV7-6 and TRBJ2-2, the CDR3 gives the full variable domain: GAGVSQSPRYKVTKRGQDVALRCDPISGHVSLYWYRQALGQGPEFLTYFNYEAQQDKSGLPNDRFSAERPEGSISTLTIQRTEQRDSAMYRCASSFIVGELFFGEGSRLTVL.

This clonotype was detected a few times. This sequence joins TRBV7-6 and TRBJ1-4, with D perhaps matching TRBD1 (6 bases). Germline assignment: CDR1 SGHVS and CDR2 FNYEAQ. The V and J ends lost 3 bases and 0 bases respectively, with 11 bases between them. This CDR3 comprises 16 residues. CDR3 coding DNA: TGTGCCAGCAGCTTCCGGGGGCCGTCAACTAATGAAAAACTGTTTTTT. It specifies CASSFRGPSTNEKLFF.

V and J are TRBV12-3 or TRBV12-4 and TRBJ2-5; D is possibly TRBD1 (6 bases). Trimming cost V 10 bases and J 5 bases, with 17 bases left between them. This CDR3 region has 13 residues. The CDR3 sequence: CATSGHLRETQYF. CDR3 in DNA: TGTGCCACCTCGGGACACTTAAGGGAGACCCAGTACTTC.

The genes are TRBV4-1 and TRBJ2-2; no clear D. Germline-derived CDR1 and CDR2 are MGHRA and YSYEKL. This CDR3 is built from 15 residues. The V and J ends lost 1 base and 7 bases respectively, with 13 bases between them. The DNA for the CDR3 is TGCGCCAGCAGCCAAGTCATAGGGCTAATCGGGGAGCTGTTTTTT. Its translation is CASSQVIGLIGELFF.

V gene TRBV5-1 combines with J gene TRBJ1-1; D gene ambiguous. This CDR3 has 15 amino acids. V lost 5 bases, J lost 0 bases, and 14 bases lay in between. Germline V CDR1 and CDR2: SGHRS, YFSETQ. The CDR3 reads CASRSETGMNTEAFF. In DNA form, the CDR3 reads TGCGCCAGCAGATCTGAGACGGGAATGAACACTGAAGCTTTCTTT.

The genes are TRBV20-1 and TRBJ2-3; D may be TRBD2 (5 bases). Between the trimmed V and J ends, which lost 6 bases and 1 base, there was a span of 14 bases. CDR3 length: 14 amino acids. Germline lookup yields CDR1 DFQATT and CDR2 SNEGSKA (reference sequence). CDR3 DNA: TGCAGTGCACTAAGTCGGGGAGGCACAGATACGCAGTATTTT. Amino acids: CSALSRGGTDTQYF.

The chain carries TRBV4-3 and TRBJ2-1, with D maybe TRBD1 (5 bases). Trimming cost V 0 bases and J 6 bases, with 15 bases left between them. Germline V gene lookup returns CDR1 LGHNA and CDR2 YSLEER. The CDR3 has 16 residues. Here the CDR3 DNA reads TGCGCCAGCAGCCAAGATTGGGGTCAGGGTGTCAATGAGCAGTTCTTC. Translation: CASSQDWGQGVNEQFF.

This clonotype was detected a few times. This sequence joins TRBV24-1 and TRBJ2-3; D unresolved. The CDR3 runs 10 residues. In germline, CDR1 is KGHDR, CDR2 SFDVKD. V lost 9 bases and J lost 7, with 7 bases in between. The CDR3 protein is CATAIYTQYF. The DNA for the CDR3 is TGTGCCACCGCTATCTATACGCAGTATTTT.

This clonotype was seen more than once but under ten times. The chain recombines TRBV12-3 or TRBV12-4 with TRBJ2-5; no clear D gene. This CDR3 spans 13 amino acids. Trimming took 2 bases from V and 3 from J, leaving 7 bases between them. CDR3 in DNA: TGTGCCAGCAGTTTAACCCAAGAAGAGACCCAGTACTTC. Protein: CASSLTQEETQYF.